The entry that follows covers one T cell receptor (beta chain) sequence. This clone came up a few times. Its antigen is not yet known. No base quality information exists; no much larger clone differs at one position. This entry comes from a study of blood T cell repertoires in COVID-19 (dated by TCRdb to the early 2020s). With regard to the full study: Collaborator samples came from the United States, Italy and Spain and covered acute and convalescent phases of COVID-19. The sample metadata nearly always contained a de-identified subject ID, COVID-19 status, age in years and sex. The samples were drawn from two sources: the first 160 participants of the ongoing ImmuneRACE study, and 1,254 subjects contributed by 6 global collaborators. Where available, HLA class I and class II types were obtained from metadata supplied by the sample provider rather than from assay-based typing. Subjects who had been exposed to COVID-19, were actively infected with it, or had recovered from it provided the deeply sampled blood TCRbeta repertoires that made up the dataset. The repertoires were made available in a free public database intended to serve as a resource for research on the immune response to SARS-CoV-2. The prospective study material was composed of cDNA or gDNA derived from T cells, B-cell-depleted T cells, or PBMCs.

CDR1 LGHDT and CDR2 YNNKEL are derived from the germline V gene (reference sequence). The CDR3 runs 11 residues from the cysteine to the phenylalanine. Just CDR3 DNA is preserved here, 33 bases in frame from base 1. Germline trimming amounts to 8 bases on V and 6 bases on J, with 4 as the count of junction bases outside the gene matches. Here is what the overall study found, with its caveats: How much clinical and demographic metadata was included differed by source and by participant, and the metadata was provided uncurated.

TCRbeta CDR3 regions were amplified from genomic DNA by means of the immunoSEQ Assay, a bias-controlled multiplex PCR. In the original analysis: Within the assay, amplification of reference gene primers was used to estimate how many nucleated cells each sample contained. To quantify the absolute abundance of each unique TCRbeta CDR3 rearrangement, sequence reads were collapsed and filtered. Productive Simpson clonality was computed per sample as the square root of Simpson's diversity index over productive rearrangements. TCRdb holds this immuneACCESS table with in-frame rearrangements only. Some clones are missing; in checked studies, unresolved V genes explain under half, and the rest has no known cause. The V and J calls and clone size are taken from that table; D and trimming were inferred from the DNA. Within this sample are 250,000 to 300,000 clones, with approximately 87% of them counted one time only. The ten largest make up roughly 4.5% of the sample.

Samples from volunteer blood donors who had recovered from COVID-19 were contributed by a second Seattle source. Collaborating institutions collected whole blood in K2EDTA tubes following their own protocols. Collaborator samples were shipped for TCRbeta analysis as frozen whole blood, isolated PBMCs, or DNA extracted from either sample type. The rearranged chain carries TRBV3-1 (or the pseudogene TRBV3-2) and TRBJ2-7; 7 of the junction bases match TRBD1. The material sequenced was peripheral blood. The TCR was taken from a man in his sixties who had recovered from COVID-19. In nucleotides, the sequence is TGTGCCAGCCAGAGGGGGCTCGAGCAGTACTTC. Translated, it reads CASQRGLEQYF.